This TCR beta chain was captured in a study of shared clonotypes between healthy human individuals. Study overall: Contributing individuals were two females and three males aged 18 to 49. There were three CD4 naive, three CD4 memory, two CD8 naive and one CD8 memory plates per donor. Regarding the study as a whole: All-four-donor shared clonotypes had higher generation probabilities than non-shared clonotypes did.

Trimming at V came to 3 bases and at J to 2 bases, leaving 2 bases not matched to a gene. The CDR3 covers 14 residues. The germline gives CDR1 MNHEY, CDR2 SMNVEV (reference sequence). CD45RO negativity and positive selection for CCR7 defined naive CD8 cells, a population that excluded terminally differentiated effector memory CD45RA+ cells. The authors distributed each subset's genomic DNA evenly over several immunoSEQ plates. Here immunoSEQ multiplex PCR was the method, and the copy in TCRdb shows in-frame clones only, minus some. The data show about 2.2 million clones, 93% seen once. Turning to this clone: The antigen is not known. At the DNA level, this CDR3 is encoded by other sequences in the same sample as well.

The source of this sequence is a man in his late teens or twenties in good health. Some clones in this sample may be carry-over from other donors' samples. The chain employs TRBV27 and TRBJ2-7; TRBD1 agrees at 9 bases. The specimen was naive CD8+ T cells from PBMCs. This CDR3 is CASSFGTGPYEQYF. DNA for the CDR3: TGTGCCAGCAGTTTTGGGACAGGGCCCTACGAGCAGTACTTC.